These T cell receptor beta chains were read from a single sample in a study of vaccination and CD4 T cells after COVID-19. MiXCR, applied by TCRdb to the PCR reads, yields one record per CDR3 protein. The sample contains approximately 9,800 distinct CDR3 sequences, 30% to 35% of which appear only once. Their recognized antigens are unknown. Sequencing was carried out using CD4+ T cells from blood, cultured in vitro. The receptors shown here come from a human donor in good health. Both conserved end residues are part of each CDR3. The order of the fields is V gene, CDR3 length, CDR3 protein.

v_call: TRBV6-1
cdr3_length: 14
cdr3_aa: CASREQGMNTEAFF

v_call: TRBV20-1
cdr3_length: 13
cdr3_aa: CSARARKEETQYF

v_call: TRBV5-1
cdr3_length: 17
cdr3_aa: CASSLGLLAVGANTQYF

v_call: TRBV6-1
cdr3_length: 13
cdr3_aa: CASRQGVATEAFF

v_call: TRBV20-1
cdr3_length: 13
cdr3_aa: CSRARTVTDTQYF

v_call: TRBV7-9
cdr3_length: 14
cdr3_aa: CASSLRQGRHEQYF

v_call: TRBV1
cdr3_length: 17
cdr3_aa: CTSSQDPTAHSTDTQYF

v_call: TRBV4-1
cdr3_length: 14
cdr3_aa: CASSQERGNYGYTF

v_call: TRBV2
cdr3_length: 11
cdr3_aa: CASSEYGELFF

v_call: TRBV6-5
cdr3_length: 14
cdr3_aa: CASSWEPMNTEAFF

v_call: TRBV7-3
cdr3_length: 15
cdr3_aa: CASSHRGDGTDTQYF

v_call: TRBV4-2
cdr3_length: 13
cdr3_aa: CASSQVAGVQAFF

v_call: TRBV20-1
cdr3_length: 14
cdr3_aa: CSAEGTSGTYEQYF

v_call: TRBV6-1
cdr3_length: 13
cdr3_aa: CASSAPTVNIQYF

v_call: TRBV2
cdr3_length: 14
cdr3_aa: CASSIDRGRWRAFF

v_call: TRBV7-9
cdr3_length: 14
cdr3_aa: CASSPQDRNTEAFF

v_call: TRBV21-1
cdr3_length: 14
cdr3_aa: CASSRTTGPPPLHF

v_call: TRBV6-1
cdr3_length: 18
cdr3_aa: CASSGLAGVSNSYNEQFF

v_call: TRBV7-9
cdr3_length: 13
cdr3_aa: CASKDYRYNEQFF

v_call: TRBV7-2
cdr3_length: 15
cdr3_aa: CASSLAARGGSPLHF

v_call: TRBV27
cdr3_length: 17
cdr3_aa: CASSLLGSYSYNSPLHF

v_call: TRBV10-3
cdr3_length: 13
cdr3_aa: CAISPGQQYEQYF

v_call: TRBV20-1
cdr3_length: 12
cdr3_aa: CSATGYYYGYTF

v_call: TRBV6-5
cdr3_length: 15
cdr3_aa: CASSYSEGGIYGYTF

v_call: TRBV6-5
cdr3_length: 13
cdr3_aa: CASSWFWGTEAFF

v_call: TRBV11-2
cdr3_length: 18
cdr3_aa: CASSLRLAGAVGQETQYF

v_call: TRBV20-1
cdr3_length: 13
cdr3_aa: CSAKTSDNYEQYF

v_call: TRBV27
cdr3_length: 14
cdr3_aa: CASSHPGQGETQYF

v_call: TRBV5-1
cdr3_length: 14
cdr3_aa: CASSRDRTNYGYTF

v_call: TRBV7-9
cdr3_length: 16
cdr3_aa: CASSFGLGGGEETQYF

v_call: TRBV3-1
cdr3_length: 15
cdr3_aa: CASSQDPQRFYGYTF

v_call: TRBV12-3/TRBV12-4
cdr3_length: 12
cdr3_aa: CASSFAQNEQFF

v_call: TRBV6-1
cdr3_length: 14
cdr3_aa: CASSETSITGELFF

v_call: TRBV20-1
cdr3_length: 13
cdr3_aa: CSAVGGVRDEQYF

v_call: TRBV10-1
cdr3_length: 14
cdr3_aa: CASSFGGMNTEAFF